The clone carrying this TCR beta chain was counted only a few times. Its cognate antigen is unknown. This entry comes from a study of blood T cells in healthy people across ages. Broader study findings: It was not known whether donors were CMV positive (a possible confounder of expanded clonotype changes).

Trimming cost V 2 bases and J 3 bases, with 10 bases left between them. Per germline, CDR1 DFQATT and CDR2 SNEGSKA (reference sequence). This CDR3 is 14 amino acids long. Using a J-beta primer mix together with a sample-barcoded 5' primer, a second PCR was run for about 6 to 11 cycles. TCRdb reanalysed the 5' RACE reads using MiXCR and keeps one entry per CDR3 protein. The top ten clones hold over 10% of a sample with 650,000 to 1,000,000 distinct CDR3 sequences, around 34% of them seen once. This receptor was taken from a man younger than 35 in good health. The chain couples TRBV20-1 to TRBJ1-4; a possible D gene is TRBD1 (6 bases). The specimen sequenced was blood. CDR3 protein: CSARPDRANEKLFF. CDR3 DNA sequence: TGCAGTGCTAGACCGGACAGAGCTAATGAAAAACTGTTTTTT.